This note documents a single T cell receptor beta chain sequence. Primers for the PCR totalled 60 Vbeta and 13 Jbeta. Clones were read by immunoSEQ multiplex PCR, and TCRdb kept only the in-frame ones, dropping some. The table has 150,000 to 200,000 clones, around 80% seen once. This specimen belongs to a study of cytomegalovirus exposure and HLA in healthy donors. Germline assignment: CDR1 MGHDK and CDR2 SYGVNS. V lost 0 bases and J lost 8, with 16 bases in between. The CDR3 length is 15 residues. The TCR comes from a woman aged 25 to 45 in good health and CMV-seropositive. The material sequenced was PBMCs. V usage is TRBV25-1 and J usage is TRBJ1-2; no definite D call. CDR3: CASSEYGEGSKGYTF. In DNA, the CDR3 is TGTGCCAGCAGTGAATACGGGGAGGGCTCGAAAGGCTACACCTTC.